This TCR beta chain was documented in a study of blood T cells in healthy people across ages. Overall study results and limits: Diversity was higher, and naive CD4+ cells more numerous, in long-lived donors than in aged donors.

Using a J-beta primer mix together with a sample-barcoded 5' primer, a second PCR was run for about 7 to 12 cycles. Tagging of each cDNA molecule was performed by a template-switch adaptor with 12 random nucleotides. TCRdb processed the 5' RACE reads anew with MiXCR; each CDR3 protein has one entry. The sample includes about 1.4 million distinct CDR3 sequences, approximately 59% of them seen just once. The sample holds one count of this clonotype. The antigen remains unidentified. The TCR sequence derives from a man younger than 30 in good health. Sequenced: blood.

In DNA form, the CDR3 reads TGCAGCGCGGGGACAGCCTTTTACAATGAGCAGTTCTTC. Translated: CSAGTAFYNEQFF. The chain couples TRBV29-1 to TRBJ2-1; TRBD1 matches at 7 bases. Unmatched junction bases numbered 7, after V lost 7 bases and J lost 4 bases. Germline assignment: CDR1 SQVTM and CDR2 ANQGSEA. This CDR3 has 13 amino acids.